These T cell receptor beta chains were read from a single sample in a study of control samples from healthy donors and cancer patients. TCRdb's table, derived via immunoSEQ multiplex PCR, lists solely in-frame clones and lacks some. The data hold tens of thousands of clones, with around 91% observed a single time. Source material: PBMCs. The receptors stem from a man aged 45 to 65 with lung cancer. Each CDR3 is given with its conserved first and last residue. A D gene is named only where the DNA matches it firmly.

D gene: NA
J gene: TRBJ1-1
V gene: TRBV19
CDR3 DNA: TGTGCCAGTAGCCACAGGGAGTTATGGTATACTGAAGCTTTCTTT
CDR3 protein: CASSHRELWYTEAFF

D gene: NA
J gene: TRBJ1-1
V gene: TRBV5-1
CDR3 DNA: TGCGCCAGCAGAGACAATCGGGGATCTGAAGCTTTCTTT
CDR3 protein: CASRDNRGSEAFF

D gene: NA
J gene: TRBJ2-2
V gene: TRBV5-1
CDR3 DNA: TGCGCCAGCAGCTTGGTGCCAGAGAACACCGGGGAGCTGTTTTTT
CDR3 protein: CASSLVPENTGELFF

D gene: NA
J gene: TRBJ1-1
V gene: TRBV3-1/TRBV3-2
CDR3 DNA: TGTGCCAGCAGCCAAGTGACAGTGAACACTGAAGCTTTCTTT
CDR3 protein: CASSQVTVNTEAFF

D gene: NA
J gene: TRBJ1-1
V gene: TRBV3-1/TRBV3-2
CDR3 DNA: TGTGCCAGCAGCCAGATAACGGGATCCATGAACACTGAAGCTTTCTTT
CDR3 protein: CASSQITGSMNTEAFF

D gene: TRBD2
J gene: TRBJ2-5
V gene: TRBV7-2
CDR3 DNA: TGTGCCAGCAGCCCTACTAGCGGGGGGGCCGGAGAGACCCAGTACTTC
CDR3 protein: CASSPTSGGAGETQYF

D gene: NA
J gene: TRBJ1-2
V gene: TRBV6-5
CDR3 DNA: TGTGCCAGCAGTTCAGGGGCCTATGGCTACACCTTC
CDR3 protein: CASSSGAYGYTF

D gene: TRBD2
J gene: TRBJ2-3
V gene: TRBV6-5
CDR3 DNA: TGTGCCAGCGCATGGACTAGCGGGGTTCAGCATACGCAGTATTTT
CDR3 protein: CASAWTSGVQHTQYF

D gene: TRBD2
J gene: TRBJ2-1
V gene: TRBV7-3
CDR3 DNA: TGTGCCAGCAGCTTGGACGGGGGGGCGCATAATGAGCAGTTCTTC
CDR3 protein: CASSLDGGAHNEQFF

D gene: TRBD2
J gene: TRBJ2-1
V gene: TRBV6-2/TRBV6-3
CDR3 DNA: TGTGCCAGCATCCCTAGCGGGGGGGCGTATGAGCAGTTCTTC
CDR3 protein: CASIPSGGAYEQFF

D gene: NA
J gene: TRBJ1-1
V gene: TRBV2
CDR3 DNA: TGTGCCAGCAGTGAAGAGGGAGGCGGGTACACTGAAGCTTTCTTT
CDR3 protein: CASSEEGGGYTEAFF

D gene: NA
J gene: TRBJ2-7
V gene: TRBV6-1
CDR3 DNA: TGTGCCAGCAGTGAATGGGCGGCGATCTACGAGCAGTACTTC
CDR3 protein: CASSEWAAIYEQYF

D gene: TRBD1
J gene: TRBJ2-2
V gene: TRBV9
CDR3 DNA: TGTGCCAGCAGCCGTGACAGGGGACACGGGGAGCTGTTTTTT
CDR3 protein: CASSRDRGHGELFF

D gene: TRBD2
J gene: TRBJ2-7
V gene: TRBV11-1
CDR3 DNA: TGTGCCAGCAGCTTTCTGGGGGGGGCCTACGAGCAGTACTTC
CDR3 protein: CASSFLGGAYEQYF

D gene: NA
J gene: TRBJ2-1
V gene: TRBV5-5
CDR3 DNA: TGTGCCAGCAGCTTGGATCCTTTGGCGGGGGAGCAGTTCTTC
CDR3 protein: CASSLDPLAGEQFF

D gene: NA
J gene: TRBJ2-3
V gene: TRBV5-1
CDR3 DNA: TGCGCCAGCAGCGGGAACGCGGGTACGCAGTATTTT
CDR3 protein: CASSGNAGTQYF

D gene: NA
J gene: TRBJ2-2
V gene: TRBV5-1
CDR3 DNA: TGCGCCAGCAGCTTCAACACCGGGGAGCTGTTTTTT
CDR3 protein: CASSFNTGELFF

D gene: NA
J gene: TRBJ1-1
V gene: TRBV10-3
CDR3 DNA: TGTGCCATCAGTTACAGGGAGAACACTGAAGCTTTCTTT
CDR3 protein: CAISYRENTEAFF